These 11 T cell receptor beta chains originate from one sample sequenced in a study of T-cell reconstitution after alpha-beta-depleted transplantation in children. Researchers prepared the TCRbeta library using unique molecular identifiers, the study reports. TCRdb called the PCR reads again in MiXCR, with one record for every CDR3 protein. The sample has about 110,000 distinct CDR3 sequences, around 10% seen once; the top ten hold approximately 7.6%. The material sequenced was PBMCs from the stem cell graft donor, taken from the stem cell graft. The receptors were sampled from a human donor who donated a stem cell graft to a child with acute lymphoblastic leukemia.

This clonotype was detected many times. V and J are TRBV12-3 or TRBV12-4 and TRBJ2-3; D is unresolved. V was cut by 3 bases and J by 1 base, with 11 bases left in between. The CDR3 covers 15 residues. This chain's CDR3 is CASSFAVVGTDTQYF. CDR3 bases: TGTGCCAGCAGTTTCGCGGTGGTTGGCACAGATACGCAGTATTTT.

At least ten counts were recorded for this clonotype. J is TRBJ2-7 and V is TRBV7-9; D is ambiguous. Trimming cost V 10 bases and J 3 bases, with 10 bases left between them. Per the germline V gene, CDR1 is SEHNR and CDR2 is FQNEAQ (reference sequence). The CDR3 contains 11 residues. The CDR3 DNA reads TGTGCCACCCACCAAATCTACGAGCAGTACTTC. This encodes CATHQIYEQYF.

This clonotype was counted many times. CDR3 loop: CSAAAQGLTYGYTF. The CDR3 nucleotides are TGCAGTGCTGCCGCCCAGGGCCTCACCTATGGCTACACCTTC. The chain is built from TRBV20-1 and TRBJ1-2; D might be TRBD1 (5 bases). CDR3 length equals 14 residues. Deletions cut 5 bases from V and 4 bases from J, with 17 bases between. Germline V gene lookup returns CDR1 DFQATT and CDR2 SNEGSKA (reference sequence).

Ten or more counts support this clonotype. The chain carries TRBV29-1 and TRBJ2-2; D is possibly TRBD1 (6 bases). The V end lost 7 bases, the J end lost 3 bases, and 6 bases lay between the germline ends. The CDR3 has 11 amino acids. Per the germline V gene, CDR1 is SQVTM and CDR2 is ANQGSEA. CDR3 in DNA: TGCAGCGGGGGGCACACCGGGGAGCTGTTTTTT. It codes for CSGGHTGELFF.

At least ten counts were recorded for this clonotype. The chain recombines TRBV10-2 with TRBJ1-6; TRBD1 matches at 8 bases. Germline CDR1 and CDR2: WSHSY and SAAADI. This CDR3 region has 14 residues. V shed 7 bases, J shed 9 bases, and the junction held 8 bases outside the gene matches. The CDR3 is CASTGQAVGSPLHF. CDR3 DNA sequence: TGCGCCAGCACGGGACAGGCGGTCGGTTCACCCCTCCACTTT.

This clonotype has at least ten counts. The germline gene is not matched at one end of the junction; a read error may be the cause. The chain carries TRBV7-2 and TRBJ2-1; D tentatively fits TRBD1 or TRBD2 (5 bases each). The germline CDR1 and CDR2 sequences are SGHTA and FQGNSA. CDR3 length: 15 amino acids. The CDR3 spells CASSLASGSVHEQFF. DNA of the CDR3: TGTGCCAGCAGCCTAGCTTCAGGGTCGGTGCATGAGCAGTTCTTC.

This clonotype was observed many times. The rearrangement joins TRBV19 to TRBJ2-1; 10 nucleotides align to TRBD2. CDR1 and CDR2 from the germline V gene are LNHDA and SQIVND (reference sequence). The CDR3 is 14 residues long. J gave up 4 bases and V 3 bases, and 0 bases lay outside the gene matches. The CDR3 nucleotides are TGTGCCAGTAGTATGGGACTAGCGTACAATGAGCAGTTCTTC. Its protein is CASSMGLAYNEQFF.

This clonotype has at least ten counts. This chain links TRBV30 with TRBJ2-1; D not resolved. Per germline, CDR1 GTSNPN and CDR2 SVGIG (reference sequence). Trimming removed 0 bases at V and 10 bases at J, with 7 bases between. The CDR3 totals 11 residues. CDR3 in amino acids: CAWSVSREQFF. The CDR3 region has the DNA TGTGCCTGGAGTGTTTCAAGGGAGCAGTTCTTC.

This clonotype has at least ten counts. V is TRBV4-3 and J is TRBJ2-7, with a tentative D call TRBD2 (6 bases). This CDR3 is 13 amino acids long. The germline CDR1 and CDR2 sequences are LGHNA and YSLEER. Deletions cut 3 bases from V and 6 bases from J, with 12 bases between. CDR3 protein: CASSQGGPSEQYF. CDR3 sequence (DNA): TGCGCCAGCAGCCAGGGGGGACCTAGCGAGCAGTACTTC.

This clonotype has a count of ten or more. The chain joins TRBV28 to TRBJ2-1; 7 bases are a match to TRBD1. The CDR3 totals 16 residues. Looked up from germline, CDR1 is MDHEN and CDR2 is SYDVKM. The trim removed 7 bases at V and 7 bases at J, leaving 16 bases unmatched. The DNA for the CDR3 is TGTGCCAGCACTCCCCCCGGGCAGGGGGTAAGGAATGAGCAGTTCTTC. Encoded protein: CASTPPGQGVRNEQFF.

As for this clonotype: A much larger clone lies a single base off, so this may be a read error. This chain uses TRBV3-1 with TRBJ2-3, with TRBD2 as a possible D gene (7 bases). Germline V gene lookup returns CDR1 LGHDT and CDR2 YNNKEL (reference sequence). CDR3 length equals 18 residues. In DNA, the CDR3 is TGTGCCACCAGCCAGTGGCTTTGGGGGGGCTTGAAAACAGATACGCAGTATTTT. Its protein product is CATSQWLWGGLKTDTQYF.